The TCR beta chain under discussion was sequenced for a study of cytotoxic CD8 clonotypes in ibrutinib-treated CLL. V lost 3 bases, J lost 2 bases, and 17 bases stayed unmatched. Germline V lookup: CDR1 MRHNA, CDR2 SNTAGT. This CDR3 comprises 20 residues. Deep sequencing aimed at 1 in 200,000 to 1 in 1 million T cells' resolution. Clones were read by immunoSEQ multiplex PCR, and TCRdb kept only the in-frame ones, dropping some. The repertoire has approximately 130,000 clones, around 80% of them found once; the top ten carry about 3.3%. In its sample, this clone was seen a few times. What it binds is not known. The study, taken as a whole, reports: Baseline levels were approached again at progression, after clonality had risen at ibrutinib response.

The clonotype was recovered from a human donor with chronic lymphocytic leukemia. This material consisted of PBMCs, taken after 24 months of ibrutinib treatment. The rearrangement joins TRBV6-4 to TRBJ2-1; 9 bases are a match to TRBD2. This chain's CDR3 is CASSERLVAGGPTAYNEQFF. CDR3 nucleotide sequence: TGTGCCAGCAGTGAAAGACTAGTGGCGGGGGGGCCGACGGCCTACAATGAGCAGTTCTTC.